Listed below are T cell receptor beta chains from one sample, sequenced in a study of blood T cell repertoires in COVID-19. This table comes from immunoSEQ multiplex PCR, and its TCRdb copy is limited to in-frame clones, with some not included. Of more than 300,000 clones in the sample, 80% to 85% were seen once. Sequencing used PBMCs or T cells enriched from blood (not recorded which). These receptors were obtained from a woman in her forties or fifties who had recovered from COVID-19. The CDR3 runs from the conserved cysteine through the conserved F or W. A D gene is named only where the DNA matches it firmly. Size values are once, few and many counts, or a class for expanded clones, and some rows have none.

abundance | j_gene | v_gene | d_gene | CDR3nt | CDR3aa
- | TRBJ2-7 | TRBV18 | - | TGTGCCAGCTCACCAGGGGGCTCGAGCGAGCAGTACTTC | CASSPGGSSEQYF
once | TRBJ1-2 | TRBV14 | - | TGTGCCAGCAGGGCCGGTACGGGGTATGGCTACACCTTC | CASRAGTGYGYTF
- | TRBJ1-5 | TRBV27 | TRBD1 | TGTGCCAGCAGTAACTTACAGGGGGCGCGTAGCAATCAGCCCCAGCATTTT | CASSNLQGARSNQPQHF
- | TRBJ1-1 | TRBV7-9 | - | TGTGCCAGCAGCTTAAGCCAGAACACTGAAGCTTTCTTT | CASSLSQNTEAFF
- | TRBJ2-1 | TRBV4-1 | TRBD1 | TGCGCCAGCAGCCAAGCGGGACAGGGTAAAGGTGAGCAGTTCTTC | CASSQAGQGKGEQFF
- | TRBJ2-3 | TRBV19 | TRBD2 | TGTGCCAGTAGTATTAGCGGGGCACCAGATACGCAGTATTTT | CASSISGAPDTQYF
once | TRBJ2-1 | TRBV2 | TRBD2 | TGTGCCAGCAGTGAAAGAACCCTAGCGGTCATCGACTCTTACAATGAGCAGTTCTTC | CASSERTLAVIDSYNEQFF
- | TRBJ2-4 | TRBV4-2 | - | TGTGCCAGCAGCCAAGATCGCGTCGACTCGAAAAACATTCAGTACTTC | CASSQDRVDSKNIQYF
once | TRBJ1-3 | TRBV11-2 | - | TGTGCCAGCAGCTTAGGTCTCTGGGGGGATCAGGACACCATATATTTT | CASSLGLWGDQDTIYF
- | TRBJ1-1 | TRBV6-5 | - | TGTGCCAGCAGTTACCTCCGGGGGAACACTGAAGCTTTCTTT | CASSYLRGNTEAFF
- | TRBJ2-5 | TRBV11-3 | TRBD1 | TGTGCCAGCAGCTCGACCGGGACAGGGCAAGAGACCCAGTACTTC | CASSSTGTGQETQYF
- | TRBJ2-5 | TRBV19 | - | TGTGCCAGTAGTATTCAGGTTCGTGAGACCCAGTACTTC | CASSIQVRETQYF
- | TRBJ2-7 | TRBV11-2 | - | TGTGCCAGCAGCTATCCAGGGGATACCTACGAGCAGTACTTC | CASSYPGDTYEQYF
few | TRBJ2-2 | TRBV24-1 | - | TGTGCCACCAGTGATACCAGGGGTGCGAACACCGGGGAGCTGTTTTTT | CATSDTRGANTGELFF
- | TRBJ2-5 | TRBV21-1 | - | TGTGCCAGCAGCAAAGGGGACAGGGGAGAGACCCAGTACTTC | CASSKGDRGETQYF
- | TRBJ2-2 | TRBV30 | TRBD1 | TGTGCCTGGAGGAGGACAGGGCTGGGGCACGGGGAGCTGTTTTTT | CAWRRTGLGHGELFF
- | TRBJ1-4 | TRBV6-1 | - | TGTGCCAGCAGTGAAGCATTAATACAGGTCTTTAATGAAAAACTGTTTTTT | CASSEALIQVFNEKLFF
- | TRBJ2-7 | TRBV27 | TRBD2 | TGTGCCAGCACCCTCCTAGCGGGAGGGCCCCACGAGCAGTACTTC | CASTLLAGGPHEQYF
- | TRBJ2-5 | TRBV19 | TRBD2 | TGTGCCAGTAGATCAATCCATTCCGGGACTATCCCTCAAGAGACCCAGTACTTC | CASRSIHSGTIPQETQYF
- | TRBJ1-1 | TRBV6-5 | - | TGTGCCAGTCGGCGAGGTTTTAACACTGAAGCTTTCTTT | CASRRGFNTEAFF
- | TRBJ1-2 | TRBV7-2 | - | TGTGCCAGCAGCTCGCAGGCTAACTATGGCTACACCTTC | CASSSQANYGYTF
once | TRBJ2-5 | TRBV6-5 | - | TGTGCCAGCGAGGTTCCTGGCAAAGAGACCCAGTACTTC | CASEVPGKETQYF
- | TRBJ2-2 | TRBV4-2 | - | TGTGCCAGCAGCCAAGAGACCGTTGGAGCCGGGGAGCTGTTTTTT | CASSQETVGAGELFF
- | TRBJ1-3 | TRBV7-8 | - | TGTGCCAGCAGCTTAGTCCGCGGAGGGGATGGAAACACCATATATTTT | CASSLVRGGDGNTIYF
many | TRBJ1-2 | TRBV7-3 | - | TGTGCCAGCAGCTTAGGGCGCGACTATGGCTACACCTTC | CASSLGRDYGYTF
- | TRBJ1-2 | TRBV6-2/TRBV6-3 | - | TGTGCCAGCAGTCGGGACTATGGCTACACCTTC | CASSRDYGYTF
- | TRBJ1-6 | TRBV30 | - | TGTGCCTGGAGTGTACTCAACTCCTATAATTCACCCCTCCACTTT | CAWSVLNSYNSPLHF
- | TRBJ2-5 | TRBV28 | - | TGTGCCAGCAGCCGGGACAAGAATCGAGAGACCCAGTACTTC | CASSRDKNRETQYF
- | TRBJ2-7 | TRBV19 | - | TGTGCCAGTAGTATGTTCGTCGGCTACGAGCAGTACTTC | CASSMFVGYEQYF
- | TRBJ2-7 | TRBV27 | - | TGTGCCAGCAGCCCAGGGGTTGTTGGCTACGAGCAGTACTTC | CASSPGVVGYEQYF
- | TRBJ1-1 | TRBV6-5 | TRBD1 | TGTGCCAGCAACCAACAGGGGGCGAACACTGAAGCTTTCTTT | CASNQQGANTEAFF
- | TRBJ1-3 | TRBV4-3 | - | TGCGCCAGCAGCCAAGACCCCTTTTACTCTGGAAACACCATATATTTT | CASSQDPFYSGNTIYF
- | TRBJ2-7 | TRBV6-5 | TRBD2 | TGTGCCAGTCGCGGACTAGCGGACACCTACGAGCAGTACTTC | CASRGLADTYEQYF
- | TRBJ1-2 | TRBV7-9 | - | TGTGCCAGCAGCTTAAGCACAGGGCCGAACTATGGCTACACCTTC | CASSLSTGPNYGYTF
once | TRBJ2-2 | TRBV7-2 | TRBD1 | TGTGCCAGCAGCTTGGGACAAGGGGGCCGGACCGGGGAGCTGTTTTTT | CASSLGQGGRTGELFF
- | TRBJ1-1 | TRBV7-2 | TRBD1 | TGTGCCAGCAGCCTGACAGGGGATACTGAAGCTTTCTTT | CASSLTGDTEAFF
- | TRBJ1-5 | TRBV3-1/TRBV3-2 | TRBD1 | TGTGCCAGCAGCCATGGACAGGGGATTTATCAGCCCCAGCATTTT | CASSHGQGIYQPQHF
- | TRBJ1-3 | TRBV2 | - | TGTGCCAGCAGTAATCAACTTTCTGGAAACACCATATATTTT | CASSNQLSGNTIYF
- | TRBJ2-3 | TRBV6-6 | - | TGTGCCAGCAGCCCGGGCCTAGCCTACCGTCCCACAGATACGCAGTATTTT | CASSPGLAYRPTDTQYF
once | TRBJ2-1 | TRBV21-1 | - | TGTGCCTCCCCAGGACAACACAATGAGCAGTTCTTC | CASPGQHNEQFF
- | TRBJ1-1 | TRBV7-6 | - | TGTGCCAGCAGCTTATACGCGGGGATGAACACTGAAGCTTTCTTT | CASSLYAGMNTEAFF
- | TRBJ1-4 | TRBV5-1 | TRBD1 | TGCGCCAGCAGCTCCCTCGGGACAGGGCAAGAAAAACTGTTTTTT | CASSSLGTGQEKLFF
- | TRBJ1-5 | TRBV12-3/TRBV12-4 | - | TGTGCCAGCAGCCTAGGGGGTCAGCCCCAGCATTTT | CASSLGGQPQHF
- | TRBJ2-3 | TRBV6-4 | TRBD2 | TGTGCCAGCAGTCAGATGACTAGCGGGTCAGATACGCAGTATTTT | CASSQMTSGSDTQYF
- | TRBJ2-1 | TRBV18 | - | TGTGCCAGCTCACCAAACGGAGATGAGCAGTTCTTC | CASSPNGDEQFF
- | TRBJ1-6 | TRBV7-6 | - | TGTGCCAGCAGCTTAGGTTCCAGGGAAGAATGGCGTAATTCACCCCTCCACTTT | CASSLGSREEWRNSPLHF
once | TRBJ2-3 | TRBV2 | - | TGTGCCAGCATAGGTGTAGCGGCTAACACAGATACGCAGTATTTT | CASIGVAANTDTQYF
- | TRBJ1-1 | TRBV5-1 | - | TGCGCCAGCAGCTTTAGAGAGAGCGCTGAAGCTTTCTTT | CASSFRESAEAFF
once | TRBJ1-1 | TRBV7-9 | - | TGTGCCAGCAGCTTTTGGGGGCAGTACACTGAAGCTTTCTTT | CASSFWGQYTEAFF
few | TRBJ2-7 | TRBV7-9 | TRBD1 | TGTGCCAGCAGCAACGACAGGGGCTACGAGCAGTACTTC | CASSNDRGYEQYF
- | TRBJ1-5 | TRBV18 | TRBD1 | TGTGCCAGCTCGCCGACAGGGGATCAGCCCCAGCATTTT | CASSPTGDQPQHF
- | TRBJ1-2 | TRBV6-4 | - | TGTGCCAGCAGTGATTTCCCAGGGAATGGCTACACCTTC | CASSDFPGNGYTF
- | TRBJ2-7 | TRBV5-6 | - | TGTGCCAGCAACTCCCAGACTAGACAGGGTCCGGCCTACGAGCAGTACTTC | CASNSQTRQGPAYEQYF
- | TRBJ1-5 | TRBV19 | - | TGTGCCAGTAGTATTGTGGCGGGGGATAGCAATCAGCCCCAGCATTTT | CASSIVAGDSNQPQHF
- | TRBJ2-5 | TRBV4-1 | TRBD2 | TGCGCCAGCAGCCAAGATGGACTAGCGGGGGGGATAGAGACCCAGTACTTC | CASSQDGLAGGIETQYF
- | TRBJ1-6 | TRBV30 | TRBD1 | TGTGCCTACAGACAGGGGTTTAATTCACCCCTCCACTTT | CAYRQGFNSPLHF
- | TRBJ1-3 | TRBV6-1 | - | TGTGCCAGCAGTGAAACAGGTTTCTCTGGAAACACCATATATTTT | CASSETGFSGNTIYF
- | TRBJ2-1 | TRBV7-3 | TRBD2 | TGTGCCAGCAGCCCCCAGAGGGGACTAGCGGGAGGAAATGAGCAGTTCTTC | CASSPQRGLAGGNEQFF